This T cell receptor (beta chain) was found in a study of T-cell reconstitution after alpha-beta-depleted transplantation in children. The TCRbeta library was prepared with unique molecular identifiers. Via MiXCR, TCRdb re-called the PCR reads, giving one row per CDR3 protein. Of hundreds of thousands of distinct CDR3 sequences listed, 12% were seen once; the top ten hold 4.5% to 6%. This clonotype was picked up a small number of times. Germline V lookup: CDR1 LGHNT, CDR2 FRNRAP. V was cut by 5 bases and J by 5 bases, with 10 bases left in between. The CDR3 contains 13 residues. The TCR comes from a human donor who donated a stem cell graft to a child with combined immunodeficiency. The sample was PBMCs from the stem cell graft donor, taken from the stem cell graft. The chain uses TRBV12-5 and TRBJ1-5, with D perhaps TRBD1 (6 bases). The DNA of the CDR3 is TGTGCTAGTGGTACAGGGATCGATCAGCCCCAGCATTTT. Its protein product is CASGTGIDQPQHF. Drawing the rest from reference TRBV12-5 and TRBJ1-5, the complete variable domain is DARVTQTPRHKVTEMGQEVTMRCQPILGHNTVFWYRQTMMQGLELLAYFRNRAPLDDSGMPKDRFSAEMPDATLATLKIQPSEPRDSAVYFCASGTGIDQPQHFGDGTRLSIL.